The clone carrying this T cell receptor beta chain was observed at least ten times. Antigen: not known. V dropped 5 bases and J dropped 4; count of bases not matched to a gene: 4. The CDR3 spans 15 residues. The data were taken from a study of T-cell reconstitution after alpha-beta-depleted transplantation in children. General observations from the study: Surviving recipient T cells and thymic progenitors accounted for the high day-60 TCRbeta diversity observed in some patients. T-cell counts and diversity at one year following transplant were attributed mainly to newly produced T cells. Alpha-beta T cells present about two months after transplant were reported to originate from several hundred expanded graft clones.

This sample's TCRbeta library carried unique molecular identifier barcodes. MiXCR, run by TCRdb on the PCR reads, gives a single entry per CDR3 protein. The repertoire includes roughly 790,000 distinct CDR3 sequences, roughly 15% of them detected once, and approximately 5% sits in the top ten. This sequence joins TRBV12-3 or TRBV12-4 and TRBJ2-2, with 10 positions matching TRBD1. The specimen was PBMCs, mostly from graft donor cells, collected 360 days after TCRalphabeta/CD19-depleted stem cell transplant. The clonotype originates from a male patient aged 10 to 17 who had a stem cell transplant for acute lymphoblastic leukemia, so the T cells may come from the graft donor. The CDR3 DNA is TGTGCCAGCAGTGGACAGGGGGTACGCACCGGGGAGCTGTTTTTT. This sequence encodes CASSGQGVRTGELFF.